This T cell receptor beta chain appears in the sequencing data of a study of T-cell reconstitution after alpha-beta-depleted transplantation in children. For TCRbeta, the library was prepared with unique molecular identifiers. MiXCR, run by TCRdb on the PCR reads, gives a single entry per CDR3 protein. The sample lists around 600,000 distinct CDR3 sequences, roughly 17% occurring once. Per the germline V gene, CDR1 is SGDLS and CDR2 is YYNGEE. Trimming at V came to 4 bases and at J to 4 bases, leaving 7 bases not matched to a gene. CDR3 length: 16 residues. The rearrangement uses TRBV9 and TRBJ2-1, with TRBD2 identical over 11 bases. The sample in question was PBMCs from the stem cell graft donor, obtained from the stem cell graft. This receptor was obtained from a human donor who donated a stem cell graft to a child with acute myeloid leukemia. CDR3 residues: CASSPFSSGGYNEQFF. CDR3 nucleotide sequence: TGTGCCAGCAGCCCTTTTTCTAGCGGGGGGTACAATGAGCAGTTCTTC.